What follows describes a single TCR beta chain. This clone was detected a few times. Its antigen is unknown. There are no base qualities to consult, and no much larger clone falls within one base. At one collaborating source in Seattle, patients were enrolled during active infection and were followed longitudinally through the course of disease. Whole blood was collected in K2EDTA tubes by collaborating institutions according to the institutions' own protocols. For TCRbeta analysis, collaborator samples were shipped as frozen whole blood, as isolated PBMCs, or as DNA extracted from either sample type. Cut back by 6 bases and 1 base, the V and J ends lie 9 bases apart. There are 13 amino acids in the CDR3, from cysteine to phenylalanine inclusive. The sequence is cut down to CDR3 DNA, 39 bases in frame from base 1. CDR1 and CDR2, looked up from the germline V gene (reference sequence), are LGHDT and YNNKEL.

The sample originates from a study of blood T cell repertoires in COVID-19 (dated by TCRdb to the early 2020s). The study in broad terms: Samples covering the acute and convalescent phases of COVID-19 were provided by collaborators in the United States, Italy and Spain. The sample metadata nearly always contained a de-identified subject ID, COVID-19 status, age in years and sex. The dataset comprised deeply sampled blood TCRbeta repertoires from subjects exposed to, actively infected with, or recovered from COVID-19. The samples were drawn from two sources: the first 160 participants of the ongoing ImmuneRACE study, and 1,254 subjects contributed by 6 global collaborators. The prospective study material was composed of cDNA or gDNA derived from T cells, B-cell-depleted T cells, or PBMCs. Where HLA class I and class II types were available, the types were taken from metadata supplied by the sample provider, not from assay-based typing. The repertoires were released in a freely available public database meant as a resource for research on the immune response to SARS-CoV-2.

The paper's findings and limits, for the study overall: The amount of clinical and demographic metadata varied by source and participant and was provided uncurated.

The immunoSEQ Assay, a bias-controlled multiplex PCR, was used to amplify TCRbeta CDR3 regions from genomic DNA. The original pipeline was this. The number of nucleated cells in each sample was estimated by amplification of reference gene primers within the assay. To quantify the absolute abundance of each unique TCRbeta CDR3 rearrangement, sequence reads were collapsed and filtered. For each sample, productive Simpson clonality was calculated as the square root of Simpson's diversity index across productive rearrangements. As stored in TCRdb, this immuneACCESS dataset retains in-frame rearrangements with V and J assigned. A fraction of the clones does not appear; measured against another copy, unresolved V genes explain less than half of the discrepancy, and the remainder lacks a known reason. The D gene and trimming were derived from the DNA, and the V and J assignments and clone size from that table. This sample holds 140,000 to 150,000 clones; 75% to 90% were observed only once. The top ten hold roughly 8% of the sample.

This receptor was identified in a woman aged 55-69 years with COVID-19, enrolled during active disease. The sample comprised peripheral blood. The chain links TRBV3-1 (or the pseudogene TRBV3-2) with TRBJ1-2, and perhaps TRBD1 as D gene, on 5 matching bases. At the DNA level, the sequence is TGTGCCAGCAGGGACACCGATAACTATGGCTACACCTTC. The translation is CASRDTDNYGYTF.